This record covers a single TCR beta chain. This sample includes further DNA sequences coding for the same CDR3. Generated by immunoSEQ multiplex PCR, the TCRdb table keeps only in-frame clones and is missing some. The sample contains 150,000 or so clones, 92% of which appear only once. This sample stems from a study of control samples from healthy donors and cancer patients. CDR3 length: 12 amino acids. Trimming left V 1 base short and J 0 bases short, with 0 bases between. What was sequenced was blood. This receptor was identified in a woman in her fifties or sixties in good health. The chain joins TRBV12-3 or TRBV12-4 to TRBJ1-1, with D hard to call. CDR3 residues: CASSLVNTEAFF. The CDR3 region has the DNA TGTGCCAGCAGTTTAGTGAACACTGAAGCTTTCTTT.